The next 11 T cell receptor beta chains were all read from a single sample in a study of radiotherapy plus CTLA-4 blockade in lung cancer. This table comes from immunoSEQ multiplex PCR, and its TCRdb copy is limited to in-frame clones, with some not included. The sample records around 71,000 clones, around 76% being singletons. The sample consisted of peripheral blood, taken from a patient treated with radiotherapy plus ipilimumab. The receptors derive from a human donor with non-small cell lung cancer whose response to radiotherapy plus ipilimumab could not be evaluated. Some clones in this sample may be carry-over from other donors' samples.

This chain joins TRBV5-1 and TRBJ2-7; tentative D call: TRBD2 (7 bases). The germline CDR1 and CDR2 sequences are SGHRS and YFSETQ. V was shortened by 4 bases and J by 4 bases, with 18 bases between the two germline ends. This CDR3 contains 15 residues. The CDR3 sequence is CASSPIGGGAYEQYF. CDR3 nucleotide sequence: TGCGCCAGCAGCCCCATAGGGGGGGGCGCTTACGAGCAGTACTTC.

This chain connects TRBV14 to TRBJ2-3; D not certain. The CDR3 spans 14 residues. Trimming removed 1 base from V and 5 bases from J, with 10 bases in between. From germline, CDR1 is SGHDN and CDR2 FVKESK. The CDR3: CASSQVNSLDTQYF. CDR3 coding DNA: TGTGCCAGCAGCCAAGTTAACTCTTTAGATACGCAGTATTTT.

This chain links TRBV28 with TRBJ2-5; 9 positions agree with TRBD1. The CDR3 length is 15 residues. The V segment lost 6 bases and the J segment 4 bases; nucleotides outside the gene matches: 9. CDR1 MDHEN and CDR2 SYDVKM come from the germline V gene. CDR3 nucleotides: TGTGCCAGCAGGACGACAGGGGGAGCCTTAGAGACCCAGTACTTC. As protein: CASRTTGGALETQYF. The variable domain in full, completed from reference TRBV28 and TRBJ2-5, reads DVKVTQSSRYLVKRTGEKVFLECVQDMDHENMFWYRQDPGLGLRLIYFSYDVKMKEKGDIPEGYSVSREKKERFSLILESASTNQTSMYLCASRTTGGALETQYFGPGTRLLVL.

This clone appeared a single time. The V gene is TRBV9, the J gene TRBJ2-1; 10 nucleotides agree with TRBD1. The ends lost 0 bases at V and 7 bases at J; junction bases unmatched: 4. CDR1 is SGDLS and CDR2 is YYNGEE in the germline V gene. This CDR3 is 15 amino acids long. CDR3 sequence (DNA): TGTGCCAGCAGCGTAGCGGGACAGGGGAGTAATGAGCAGTTCTTC. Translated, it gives CASSVAGQGSNEQFF. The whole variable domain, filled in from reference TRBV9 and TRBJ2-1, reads DSGVTQTPKHLITATGQRVTLRCSPRSGDLSVYWYQQSLDQGLQFLIQYYNGEERAKGNILERFSAQQFPDLHSELNLSSLELGDSALYFCASSVAGQGSNEQFFGPGTRLTVL.

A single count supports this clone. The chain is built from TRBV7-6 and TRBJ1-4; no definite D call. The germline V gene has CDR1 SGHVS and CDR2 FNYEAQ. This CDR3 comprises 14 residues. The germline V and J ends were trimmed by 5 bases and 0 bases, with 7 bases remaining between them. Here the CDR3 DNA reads TGTGCCAGCAGCCGCGCTCCAACTAATGAAAAACTGTTTTTT. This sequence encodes CASSRAPTNEKLFF.

The CDR3 here is CASSPVEVNTEAFF. In nucleotides, the CDR3 is TGCGCCAGCAGCCCCGTGGAGGTCAACACTGAAGCTTTCTTT. The chain uses TRBV5-1 and TRBJ1-1; no reliable D call. The CDR3 length is 14 residues. V lost 4 bases and J 2 bases, leaving 12 bases between the germline ends. Germline lookup yields CDR1 SGHRS and CDR2 YFSETQ. Full variable domain (outside the CDR3, taken from reference TRBV5-1 and TRBJ1-1): KAGVTQTPRYLIKTRGQQVTLSCSPISGHRSVSWYQQTPGQGLQFLFEYFSETQRNKGNFPGRFSGRQFSNSRSEMNVSTLELGDSALYLCASSPVEVNTEAFFGQGTRLTVV.

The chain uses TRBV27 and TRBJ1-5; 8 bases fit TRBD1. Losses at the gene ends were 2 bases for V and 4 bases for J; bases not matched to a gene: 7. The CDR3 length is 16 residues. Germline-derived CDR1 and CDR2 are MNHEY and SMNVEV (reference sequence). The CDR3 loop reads CASSLQGAIGNQPQHF. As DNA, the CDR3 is TGTGCCAGCAGTTTACAGGGGGCAATAGGTAATCAGCCCCAGCATTTT.

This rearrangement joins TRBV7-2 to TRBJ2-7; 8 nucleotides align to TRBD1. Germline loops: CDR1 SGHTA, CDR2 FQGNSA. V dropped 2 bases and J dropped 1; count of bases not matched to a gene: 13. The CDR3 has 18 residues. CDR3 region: CASSLRGQDLLGSYEQYF. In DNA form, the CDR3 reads TGTGCCAGCAGCTTAAGGGGACAGGATCTTTTGGGGTCCTACGAGCAGTACTTC.

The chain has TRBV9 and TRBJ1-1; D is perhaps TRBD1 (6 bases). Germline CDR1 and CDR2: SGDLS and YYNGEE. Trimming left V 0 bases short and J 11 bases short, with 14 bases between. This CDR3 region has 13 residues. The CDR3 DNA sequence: TGTGCCAGCAGCGTAGCTCAGGGGCAGGGTGCTTTCTTT. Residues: CASSVAQGQGAFF.

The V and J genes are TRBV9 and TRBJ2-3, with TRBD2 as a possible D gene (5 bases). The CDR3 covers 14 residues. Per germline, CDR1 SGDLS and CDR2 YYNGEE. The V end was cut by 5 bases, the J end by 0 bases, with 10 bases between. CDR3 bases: TGTGCCAGCAGAGGACTCCTAAGCACAGATACGCAGTATTTT. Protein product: CASRGLLSTDTQYF.

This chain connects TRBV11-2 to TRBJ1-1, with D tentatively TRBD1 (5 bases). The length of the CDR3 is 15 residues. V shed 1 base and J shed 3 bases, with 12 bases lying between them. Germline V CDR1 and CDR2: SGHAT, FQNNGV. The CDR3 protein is CASSLVSQGHTEAFF. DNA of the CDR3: TGTGCCAGCAGCTTAGTGAGCCAGGGTCACACTGAAGCTTTCTTT.